The 15 T cell receptor beta chains listed next were all sequenced from one sample in a study of T cell responses to AZD1222 COVID-19 vaccine. Sequencing used immunoSEQ multiplex PCR; TCRdb keeps in-frame clones, though not all of them. The profile shows 150,000 to 200,000 clones, roughly nine tenths of them singletons. The sample was peripheral blood, taken 28 days after the second AZD1222 dose. The receptors originated from an adult who received the AZD1222 COVID-19 vaccine.

V is TRBV11-2 and J is TRBJ2-1; 11 positions agree with TRBD2. CDR1 SGHAT and CDR2 FQNNGV come from the germline V gene. The J segment lost 0 bases and the V segment lost 4 bases, leaving 5 bases of the junction unmatched. The CDR3 has 17 residues. Written as DNA, the CDR3 is TGTGCCAGCAGCTCCCCTAGCGGGAGGTTCTCCTACAATGAGCAGTTCTTC. Translation: CASSSPSGRFSYNEQFF.

The V and J genes are TRBV20-1 and TRBJ2-7; 8 bases line up with TRBD1. CDR1 is DFQATT, CDR2 SNEGSKA, per germline (reference sequence). Trimming cost V 7 bases and J 4 bases; bases outside gene matches: 9. This CDR3 has 13 residues. The CDR3 region has the DNA TGCAGTGTCAGTGACAGGGGAAATTACGAGCAGTACTTC. Translating gives CSVSDRGNYEQYF.

This sequence joins TRBV19 and TRBJ1-3; D remains unclear. Germline-derived CDR1 and CDR2 are LNHDA and SQIVND (reference sequence). Trimming left V 6 bases short and J 11 bases short, with 17 bases between. The CDR3 extends over 13 amino acids. CDR3: CASSPPGWSAIYF. The CDR3 nucleotides read TGTGCCAGTAGCCCACCCGGCTGGTCCGCCATATATTTT.

The genes are TRBV3-1 (or the pseudogene TRBV3-2) and TRBJ1-6; 9 bases agree with TRBD1. Germline V lookup: CDR1 LGHDT, CDR2 YNNKEL (reference sequence). The CDR3 totals 16 residues. V lost 1 base and J lost 11; bases outside the gene matches: 9. The CDR3 loop is CASSQVPGQGWPPLHF. CDR3 coding DNA: TGTGCCAGCAGCCAAGTACCGGGACAGGGATGGCCACCCCTCCACTTT.

V usage is TRBV3-1 (or the pseudogene TRBV3-2) and J usage is TRBJ1-4; 7 nucleotides line up with TRBD1. This CDR3 has 19 residues. V lost 5 bases to trimming and J lost 4 bases; unmatched junction nucleotides: 19. Germline CDR1 and CDR2: LGHDT and YNNKEL (reference sequence). The CDR3: CASSKTGARAGAINEKLFF. CDR3 sequence (DNA): TGTGCCAGCAGCAAAACAGGGGCCCGGGCAGGGGCTATTAATGAAAAACTGTTTTTT.

The genes are TRBV20-1 and TRBJ2-1; D is uncertain. V was clipped by 3 bases and J by 2 bases, with 14 bases between them. Germline CDR1 reads DFQATT; CDR2 reads SNEGSKA (reference sequence). The CDR3 loop spans 15 amino acids. The CDR3 loop is CSASSPATPYNEQFF. In nucleotides, the CDR3 is TGCAGTGCTAGTTCCCCAGCGACCCCCTACAATGAGCAGTTCTTC.

The chain carries TRBV27 and TRBJ1-6; the D is unclear. This CDR3 is built from 13 residues. CDR1 MNHEY and CDR2 SMNVEV come from the germline V gene (reference sequence). V dropped 3 bases and J dropped 7 bases, with 7 bases sitting between them. CDR3 amino acids: CASSLWGNSPLHF. As DNA, the CDR3 is TGTGCCAGCAGTTTGTGGGGAAATTCACCCCTCCACTTT.

This rearrangement joins TRBV12-3 or TRBV12-4 to TRBJ2-7, with D possibly TRBD2 on 5 matching bases. The CDR3 spans 13 residues. V was shortened by 8 bases and J by 3 bases, with 14 bases between the two germline ends. CDR3 nucleotides: TGTGCCAGCGGAGGTTTCTCGAACTACGAGCAGTACTTC. Its protein is CASGGFSNYEQYF.

V and J are TRBV2 and TRBJ1-4; D is perhaps TRBD1 (6 bases). V lost 6 bases, J lost 8 bases, and 13 bases lay in between. The germline V gene encodes CDR1 SNHLY and CDR2 FYNNEI. This CDR3 is built from 13 residues. CDR3 residues: CASRGTTREKLFF. CDR3 coding DNA: TGTGCCAGCAGGGGGACAACAAGAGAAAAACTGTTTTTT.

V and J are TRBV6-2 or TRBV6-3 and TRBJ2-2; D not resolved. Germline CDR1 is MNHEY and CDR2 is SVGEGT. The CDR3 loop spans 13 amino acids. Trimming shortened V by 0 bases and J by 7 bases, and 6 bases separated the two germline ends. The CDR3 DNA is TGTGCCAGCAGTTACTCCACCGGCGGGGAGCTGTTTTTT. Translated: CASSYSTGGELFF.

The chain links TRBV9 to TRBJ2-5, with 9 bases aligning to TRBD2. The germline V gene has CDR1 SGDLS and CDR2 YYNGEE. CDR3 size: 18 residues. V shed 2 bases and J 5 bases; nucleotides not matched to a gene: 16. The CDR3 DNA sequence: TGTGCCAGCAGCGTTAGAGGGTTGTCTAGCGGGGATGAGGAGACCCAGTACTTC. Its protein product is CASSVRGLSSGDEETQYF. The variable domain in full, completed from reference TRBV9 and TRBJ2-5, reads DSGVTQTPKHLITATGQRVTLRCSPRSGDLSVYWYQQSLDQGLQFLIQYYNGEERAKGNILERFSAQQFPDLHSELNLSSLELGDSALYFCASSVRGLSSGDEETQYFGPGTRLLVL.

The rearrangement uses TRBV2 and TRBJ1-4; 11 bases agree with TRBD1. The CDR3 spans 15 residues. Germline V gives CDR1 SNHLY, CDR2 FYNNEI. Losses at the gene ends were 3 bases for V and 7 bases for J; bases not matched to a gene: 4. CDR3 amino acids: CASSDGGTGGEKLFF. CDR3 nucleotides: TGTGCCAGCAGTGATGGGGGGACAGGGGGTGAAAAACTGTTTTTT. The variable domain in full, completed from reference TRBV2 and TRBJ1-4, reads EPEVTQTPSHQVTQMGQEVILRCVPISNHLYFYWYRQILGQKVEFLVSFYNNEISEKSEIFDDQFSVERPDGSNFTLKIRSTKLEDSAMYFCASSDGGTGGEKLFFGSGTQLSVL.

As concerns this clone: One end of the junction is discordant with germline, which a read error may explain. V gene TRBV11-2 combines with J gene TRBJ1-1, with 7 bases fitting TRBD1. Germline CDR1 is SGHAT and CDR2 is FQNNGV. The CDR3 is 13 amino acids. The CDR3 loop reads CASSVEGALTAFF. CDR3 bases: TGTGCCAGCAGCGTAGAGGGGGCCCTAACAGCTTTCTTT.

This rearrangement joins TRBV2 to TRBJ2-5, with 8 bases identical to TRBD2. The V segment lost 4 bases and the J segment 3 bases; nucleotides outside the gene matches: 4. Germline V gives CDR1 SNHLY, CDR2 FYNNEI. This CDR3 comprises 14 residues. In nucleotides, the CDR3 is TGTGCCAGCAGTGTCTACGGGGGGGAAGAGACCCAGTACTTC. It codes for CASSVYGGEETQYF.

This chain connects TRBV7-2 to TRBJ1-1; D not resolved. Looked up from germline, CDR1 is SGHTA and CDR2 is FQGNSA. The CDR3 runs to 11 residues. The germline V and J ends were trimmed by 5 bases and 7 bases, with 8 bases remaining between them. CDR3 sequence (DNA): TGTGCCAGCAGCCCATACCTTGAAGCTTTCTTT. It yields the protein CASSPYLEAFF.